The 29 T cell receptor beta chains below come from one sample, sequenced in a study of metastatic and nonmetastatic thyroid tumors. TCRdb reprocessed the PCR reads via MiXCR. The repertoire has around 70,000 clones, 18% of them found once; the top ten carry roughly 13%. All patients were untreated before thyroid surgery. The sample was blood. Receptors originate from a female donor with papillary thyroid cancer or a benign thyroid nodule (not recorded which). Some clones in this sample may be carry-over from other donors' samples.

The V call is TRBV7-2, the J call TRBJ2-7; D is unclear. Germline loops: CDR1 SGHTA, CDR2 FQGNSA. V was cut by 5 bases and J by 2 bases, with 13 bases left in between. The CDR3 sequence is 14 residues long. CDR3 sequence (DNA): TGTGCCAGCAGCCCCTTCGACGGGCCCTACGAGCAGTACTTC. It translates to CASSPFDGPYEQYF.

This clone has a count of ten or more. The chain recombines TRBV4-2 with TRBJ2-6; D could derive from TRBD1 or TRBD2 (5 bases each). Trimming removed 4 bases from V and 0 bases from J, with 13 bases in between. The CDR3 loop spans 17 amino acids. Germline loops: CDR1 LGHNA, CDR2 YNFKEQ. The CDR3 DNA reads TGTGCCAGCAGCCCCGGGACGGCCAGCTCTGGGGCCAACGTCCTGACTTTC. Its protein is CASSPGTASSGANVLTF.

This clone was seen repeatedly, ten times or more. The chain is built from TRBV6-5 and TRBJ2-1, with D tentatively TRBD1 (5 bases). The germline V and J ends were trimmed by 4 bases and 4 bases, with 17 bases remaining between them. The CDR3 loop spans 16 amino acids. Germline CDR1 MNHEY, CDR2 SVGAGI. CDR3 amino acids: CASSLAGRQMYNEQFF. The CDR3 DNA follows: TGTGCCAGCAGTTTAGCAGGGCGGCAGATGTACAATGAGCAGTTCTTC.

Concerning this clone itself: This may be a read error, as it is one base from a much larger clone. This chain uses TRBV29-1 with TRBJ2-7; no reliable D call. V shed 5 bases and J shed 0 bases, with 8 bases lying between them. Germline V gene lookup returns CDR1 SQVTM and CDR2 ANQGSEA. This CDR3 has 12 amino acids. CDR3 nucleotide sequence: TGCAGCGTTATTGGGTTCTCCTACGAGCAGTACTTC. The encoded protein is CSVIGFSYEQYF.

In its sample, this clone was seen once. The rearrangement joins TRBV5-1 to TRBJ1-3, with D perhaps TRBD1 (5 bases). This CDR3 region has 15 residues. V was cut by 0 bases and J by 2 bases, with 9 bases left in between. Germline CDR1 SGHRS, CDR2 YFSETQ. CDR3 DNA sequence: TGCGCCAGCAGCTTGGCAGGGTCCCCTGGAAACACCATATATTTT. Its translation is CASSLAGSPGNTIYF.

The chain has TRBV11-2 and TRBJ2-7; 12 bases map to TRBD2. The CDR3 contains 15 residues. Germline V gene sequence: CDR1 SGHAT, CDR2 FQNNGV. Germline trimming cut 5 bases from V and 3 bases from J; bases unmatched to any gene: 5. CDR3 region: CASSIGLAGSYEQYF. The CDR3 DNA follows: TGTGCCAGCAGCATCGGACTAGCGGGGAGCTACGAGCAGTACTTC.

The table lists this clone with many counts. J is TRBJ2-5 and V is TRBV20-1; 10 bases are a match to TRBD2. Trimming at V came to 4 bases and at J to 6 bases, leaving 8 bases not matched to a gene. Germline lookup yields CDR1 DFQATT and CDR2 SNEGSKA (reference sequence). This CDR3 has 14 amino acids. The DNA for the CDR3 is TGCAGTGCTACCTTTAGCGGGAGGTTCCAGACCCAGTACTTC. Translated, it gives CSATFSGRFQTQYF.

V is TRBV28 and J is TRBJ2-7; 9 bases agree with TRBD1. There are 13 residues in the CDR3. Germline CDR1 MDHEN, CDR2 SYDVKM. V lost 10 bases, J lost 7 bases, and 11 bases stayed unmatched. For the CDR3, the DNA is TGTGCCACCAGACAGGGGGTTTCGCGGGAGCAGTACTTC. Its protein product is CATRQGVSREQYF.

Written as DNA, the CDR3 is TGCGCCAGCAGCTTCGGGACAGCCCTACTCGGAGATAATTCACCCCTCCACTTT. Encoded protein: CASSFGTALLGDNSPLHF. The chain has TRBV5-1 and TRBJ1-6, with 7 nucleotides matching TRBD1. Germline-derived CDR1 and CDR2 are SGHRS and YFSETQ. The CDR3 is made up of 18 amino acids. With V trimmed by 2 bases and J by 5 bases, 13 bases remained unmatched.

This clone came up a few times. This rearrangement joins TRBV11-1 to TRBJ2-3; a weak D match, TRBD2 (5 bases). The CDR3 has 15 amino acids. Trimming removed 1 base from V and 5 bases from J, with 13 bases in between. The germline gives CDR1 SGHAT, CDR2 FQDESV (reference sequence). The CDR3 DNA reads TGTGCCAGCAGCTTAGGTCCAGCGGTTAGAGATACGCAGTATTTT. Amino acids: CASSLGPAVRDTQYF.

This chain connects TRBV19 to TRBJ2-5; TRBD2 agrees at 9 bases. The CDR3 is made up of 16 amino acids. The germline V gene has CDR1 LNHDA and CDR2 SQIVND (reference sequence). After removal of 3 bases from V and 1 base from J, the junction contained 6 bases not matched to a gene. CDR3 protein: CASSIGLAGLQETQYF. CDR3 nucleotides: TGTGCCAGTAGTATCGGCCTAGCGGGACTCCAAGAGACCCAGTACTTC.

Ten or more counts support this clone. The rearrangement uses TRBV6-1 and TRBJ2-7; D remains ambiguous. The germline V gene has CDR1 MNHNS and CDR2 SASEGT. V lost 4 bases and J lost 2, with 3 bases in between. This CDR3 spans 11 amino acids. The CDR3 coding sequence is TGTGCCAGCAGTGGGACCTACGAGCAGTACTTC. Encoded protein: CASSGTYEQYF.

The V gene is TRBV20-1, the J gene TRBJ1-1; no firm D call. The length of the CDR3 is 14 residues. Per germline, CDR1 DFQATT and CDR2 SNEGSKA (reference sequence). Trimming cost V 2 bases and J 0 bases, with 10 bases left between them. The CDR3 bases are TGCAGTGCTAGACGTGGGCACATGAACACTGAAGCTTTCTTT. Amino acid sequence: CSARRGHMNTEAFF.

This clone occurred a few times. The chain is built from TRBV29-1 and TRBJ2-1; the D gene is possibly TRBD2 (6 bases). The CDR3 runs to 14 residues. The V end was cut by 8 bases, the J end by 5 bases, with 19 bases between. Germline assignment: CDR1 SQVTM and CDR2 ANQGSEA. The CDR3 loop reads CSTNRDSGHNEQFF. For the CDR3, the DNA is TGCAGCACGAACCGGGACTCCGGGCACAATGAGCAGTTCTTC.

In its sample, this clone was seen many times. V usage is TRBV20-1 and J usage is TRBJ2-2; D remains ambiguous. Germline CDR1 and CDR2: DFQATT and SNEGSKA (reference sequence). This CDR3 spans 12 amino acids. Trimming took off 3 bases at V and 6 bases at J, with 8 bases between the two ends. The CDR3 region has the DNA TGCAGTGCTAGGTTGCAGCCCGGGGAGCTGTTTTTT. This codes for CSARLQPGELFF.

This clone was seen at least ten times. The chain links TRBV5-1 to TRBJ2-2, with a weak D call TRBD2 (6 bases). The CDR3 contains 14 residues. Germline V lookup: CDR1 SGHRS, CDR2 YFSETQ. Trimming shortened V by 4 bases and J by 4 bases, and 11 bases separated the two germline ends. CDR3 loop: CASSRRESTGELFF. In DNA, the CDR3 is TGCGCCAGCAGCAGGAGGGAGAGCACCGGGGAGCTGTTTTTT.

This clone appeared many times. CDR3 protein: CAISQGSLYGYTF. In nucleotides, the CDR3 is TGTGCCATCAGCCAGGGAAGTCTCTATGGCTACACCTTC. This chain links TRBV10-3 with TRBJ1-2, with a tentative D call TRBD1 (5 bases). V dropped 6 bases and J dropped 4 bases, with 12 bases sitting between them. Germline CDR1 is ENHRY and CDR2 is SYGVKD. This CDR3 is built from 13 residues.

This clone was seen repeatedly, ten times or more. The J gene is TRBJ2-1, the V gene TRBV28, with 12 bases identical to TRBD2. The CDR3 sequence is 17 residues long. Per the germline V gene, CDR1 is MDHEN and CDR2 is SYDVKM. J was trimmed by 7 bases and V by 5 bases; bases with no gene match: 12. The CDR3 is CASSTGTSGSRRNEQFF. The CDR3 DNA reads TGTGCCAGCAGTACCGGGACTAGCGGGTCCAGGCGAAATGAGCAGTTCTTC.

This clone was detected ten times or more. Possible read error: a much larger clone is one base away. This chain joins TRBV30 and TRBJ1-2; TRBD1 agrees at 9 bases. J gave up 4 bases and V 5 bases, and 8 bases lay outside the gene matches. There are 14 residues in the CDR3. Germline values: CDR1 GTSNPN, CDR2 SVGIG (reference sequence). CDR3 amino acids: CAWGPGTGRYGYTF. The CDR3, as DNA: TGTGCCTGGGGTCCCGGGACAGGGCGCTATGGCTACACCTTC.

There are a few counts of this clone. This rearrangement joins TRBV2 to TRBJ1-4; D is uncertain. The CDR3 runs 13 residues. Trimming removed 10 bases at V and 4 bases at J, with 13 bases between. CDR1 and CDR2 from the germline V gene are SNHLY and FYNNEI. CDR3 nucleotides: TGTGCCACCCAGAGGGATCATAATGAAAAACTGTTTTTT. Its protein is CATQRDHNEKLFF.

This clone was picked up many times. The J gene is TRBJ2-7, the V gene TRBV9, with a weak D call TRBD1 (7 bases). CDR3 size: 15 residues. Germline V gene sequence: CDR1 SGDLS, CDR2 YYNGEE. Trimming shortened V by 0 bases and J by 1 base, and 11 bases separated the two germline ends. CDR3 coding DNA: TGTGCCAGCAGCGTAGCGCAGGGGGGTTCCTACGAGCAGTACTTC. Protein product: CASSVAQGGSYEQYF.

A few counts support this clone. The V gene is TRBV9, the J gene TRBJ1-2; 8 bases are a match to TRBD1. Trimming at V came to 3 bases and at J to 1 base, leaving 8 bases not matched to a gene. The CDR3 has 16 residues. The germline gives CDR1 SGDLS, CDR2 YYNGEE. This chain's CDR3 is CASSAHRDRNNYGYTF. CDR3 sequence (DNA): TGTGCCAGCAGCGCCCACCGGGACAGGAATAACTATGGCTACACCTTC.

This clone was seen more than once but under ten times. This chain joins TRBV2 and TRBJ1-6; D is possibly TRBD1 (6 bases). Between the trimmed V and J ends, which lost 10 bases and 6 bases, there was a span of 19 bases. The germline V gene encodes CDR1 SNHLY and CDR2 FYNNEI. This CDR3 is 15 amino acids long. In DNA, the CDR3 is TGTGCCACGCTTCCCACGGGGGGGCCTAATTCACCCCTCCACTTT. This translates into CATLPTGGPNSPLHF.

This clone was seen more than once but under ten times. This rearrangement joins TRBV27 to TRBJ2-7, with 9 positions matching TRBD2. The CDR3 is 18 amino acids. Trimming removed 5 bases from V and 5 bases from J; junction bases left unmatched: 19. Germline-derived CDR1 and CDR2 are MNHEY and SMNVEV (reference sequence). CDR3 sequence (DNA): TGTGCCAGCAGTGCTATCCAAGTAGCGGGAGTGGAAAGGGACGAGCAGTACTTC. Translated: CASSAIQVAGVERDEQYF.

This chain joins TRBV2 and TRBJ2-7, with a possible D match to TRBD2 (5 bases). V dropped 3 bases and J dropped 9 bases, with 12 bases sitting between them. The CDR3 runs to 12 residues. Germline values: CDR1 SNHLY, CDR2 FYNNEI. This chain's CDR3 is CASSDPDSWQYF. Written as DNA, the CDR3 is TGTGCCAGCAGTGACCCGGACTCCTGGCAGTACTTC. The full variable domain, with the rest looked up from reference TRBV2 and TRBJ2-7, is EPEVTQTPSHQVTQMGQEVILRCVPISNHLYFYWYRQILGQKVEFLVSFYNNEISEKSEIFDDQFSVERPDGSNFTLKIRSTKLEDSAMYFCASSDPDSWQYFGPGTRLTVT.

The V call is TRBV4-2, the J call TRBJ2-7, with 9 bases matching TRBD2. The trim removed 0 bases at V and 3 bases at J, leaving 6 bases unmatched. This CDR3 is built from 16 residues. Germline V gene sequence: CDR1 LGHNA, CDR2 YNFKEQ. In DNA, the CDR3 is TGTGCCAGCAGCCAAGAGGTGACTAGCGGTAACTACGAGCAGTACTTC. It codes for CASSQEVTSGNYEQYF.

The chain employs TRBV5-1 and TRBJ2-3; D is unresolved. Trimming removed 1 base at V and 2 bases at J, with 11 bases between. Germline V CDR1 and CDR2: SGHRS, YFSETQ. The CDR3 extends over 15 amino acids. CDR3 in DNA: TGCGCCAGCAGCTTGATTGGAGAACCCACAGATACGCAGTATTTT. Encoded protein: CASSLIGEPTDTQYF.

V usage is TRBV2 and J usage is TRBJ2-7, with 9 bases that match TRBD2. This CDR3 is built from 13 residues. Losses at the gene ends were 6 bases for V and 4 bases for J; bases not matched to a gene: 4. The germline CDR1 and CDR2 sequences are SNHLY and FYNNEI. The CDR3 sequence is CASRGSGRYEQYF. Here the CDR3 DNA reads TGTGCCAGCAGGGGAAGCGGGAGGTACGAGCAGTACTTC.

The chain couples TRBV11-2 to TRBJ1-2; 7 nucleotides match TRBD1. The germline CDR1 and CDR2 sequences are SGHAT and FQNNGV. The CDR3 extends over 18 amino acids. V trimming: 1 base; J trimming: 5 bases; junction bases outside the gene matches: 16. Here the CDR3 DNA reads TGTGCCAGCAGCTTAGGACCGAGAGGGACAGAGCGTGGGTATGGCTACACCTTC. It encodes CASSLGPRGTERGYGYTF.